The 7 T cell receptor beta chains listed next were all sequenced from one sample in a study of cytomegalovirus exposure and HLA in healthy donors. PCR involved 60 Vbeta and 13 Jbeta primers. Here immunoSEQ multiplex PCR was the method, and the copy in TCRdb shows in-frame clones only, minus some. This repertoire includes more than 140,000 clones. The sample taken for sequencing was PBMCs. Receptors originate from a young woman in good health and CMV-seronegative.

J is TRBJ1-4 and V is TRBV7-8, with D possibly TRBD1 on 5 matching bases. Trimming took off 1 base at V and 7 bases at J, with 22 bases between the two ends. This CDR3 spans 18 amino acids. CDR1 is SGHVS and CDR2 is FQNEAQ in the germline V gene. This chain's CDR3 is CASSLGQGRGDVSEKLFF. CDR3 sequence (DNA): TGTGCCAGCAGCTTAGGGCAGGGAAGGGGCGACGTAAGTGAAAAACTGTTTTTT.

Points on this clone: This same CDR3 is encoded by further DNA sequences in the sample. This rearrangement joins TRBV5-1 to TRBJ2-3; 8 nucleotides match TRBD2. CDR1 and CDR2 from the germline V gene are SGHRS and YFSETQ. Trimming removed 0 bases from V and 1 base from J; junction bases left unmatched: 4. The CDR3 totals 16 residues. The CDR3 bases are TGCGCCAGCAGCTTGGAACTAGCGGAACGCACAGATACGCAGTATTTT. This translates into CASSLELAERTDTQYF.

The CDR3 region is CASSSGQGAHYGYTF. As DNA, the CDR3 is TGCGCCAGCAGCTCGGGACAGGGGGCACACTATGGCTACACCTTC. V and J are TRBV5-1 and TRBJ1-2; 12 bases line up with TRBD1. The V gene end was trimmed by 3 bases and the J gene end by 3 bases; junction bases not matched to a gene: 3. The CDR3 sequence is 15 residues long. Germline lookup yields CDR1 SGHRS and CDR2 YFSETQ.

The chain combines TRBV19 with TRBJ2-5; 9 bases align to TRBD1. Unmatched junction bases numbered 10, after V lost 3 bases and J lost 5 bases. The germline V gene has CDR1 LNHDA and CDR2 SQIVND (reference sequence). This CDR3 has 16 amino acids. The chain's CDR3 is CASSIVGTGFGETQYF. The CDR3 DNA is TGTGCCAGTAGTATTGTTGGGACAGGGTTTGGGGAGACCCAGTACTTC.

The genes are TRBV5-1 and TRBJ1-1, with TRBD1 as a possible D gene (6 bases). Germline V gene lookup returns CDR1 SGHRS and CDR2 YFSETQ. Trimming cost V 2 bases and J 5 bases, with 13 bases left between them. CDR3 length: 14 amino acids. CDR3 DNA: TGCGCCAGCAGCTTTTCCAGGGGTTCAACTGAAGCTTTCTTT. It is translated as CASSFSRGSTEAFF.

This rearrangement joins TRBV9 to TRBJ2-3; 8 positions match TRBD2. The CDR3 runs 16 residues. The junction had 10 bases not matched to a gene; V was cut back by 7 bases and J by 0 bases. CDR1 is SGDLS and CDR2 is YYNGEE in the germline V gene. DNA of the CDR3: TGTGCCAGCGGCGGTGCTAGCGGGCCGAGCACAGATACGCAGTATTTT. It codes for CASGGASGPSTDTQYF.

The CDR3 nucleotides are TGTGCCAGCAGCCGTAGGGGACTCCAACAGTTCTTC. It codes for CASSRRGLQQFF. The rearrangement links TRBV28 to TRBJ2-1; the D gene is possibly TRBD2 (6 bases). V gave up 6 bases and J gave up 13 bases, with 16 bases separating them. This CDR3 is built from 12 residues. CDR1 is MDHEN, CDR2 SYDVKM, per germline.